These 10 T cell receptor beta chains share one sample of origin, sequenced in a study of OX40 agonist ivuxolimab in advanced cancers. Sequencing used immunoSEQ multiplex PCR; TCRdb keeps in-frame clones, though not all of them. This repertoire shows over 75,000 clones, around 87% found once; its top ten account for about 4%. The sequences come from CD4+ or CD8+ T cells sorted from blood, collected in a trial of the OX40 agonist ivuxolimab. These receptors came from an adult with an advanced solid tumor such as melanoma, head and neck, liver or kidney cancer.

V is TRBV29-1 and J is TRBJ1-1; TRBD1 aligns across 8 bases. V gave up 6 bases and J gave up 5 bases; unmatched junction bases: 8. The CDR3 length is 13 residues. Germline V gene lookup returns CDR1 SQVTM and CDR2 ANQGSEA. The CDR3 sequence is CSVATGGGTEAFF. CDR3 DNA: TGCAGCGTAGCTACAGGGGGAGGAACTGAAGCTTTCTTT.

The rearrangement joins TRBV4-3 to TRBJ2-5; no clear D gene. This CDR3 has 15 residues. Looked up from germline, CDR1 is LGHNA and CDR2 is YSLEER. The ends were cut back, 0 bases at V and 5 bases at J, with 13 bases in the middle. The CDR3 loop reads CASSQDFSSWETQYF. The CDR3 DNA reads TGCGCCAGCAGCCAAGATTTTTCGAGTTGGGAGACCCAGTACTTC.

The chain is built from TRBV11-2 and TRBJ2-3; no clear D gene. This CDR3 spans 13 amino acids. Germline V lookup: CDR1 SGHAT, CDR2 FQNNGV. Trimming took off 2 bases at V and 2 bases at J, with 5 bases between the two ends. The CDR3 DNA follows: TGTGCCAGCAGCTTATGGACCACAGATACGCAGTATTTT. Protein product: CASSLWTTDTQYF.

The V call is TRBV7-2, the J call TRBJ2-1, with 8 bases aligning to TRBD2. Germline V gives CDR1 SGHTA, CDR2 FQGNSA. V gave up 5 bases and J gave up 4 bases; unmatched junction bases: 4. The CDR3 runs 14 residues. The CDR3, as DNA: TGTGCCAGCAGCGGCGGGAGGTGGTACAATGAGCAGTTCTTC. It is translated as CASSGGRWYNEQFF.

J is TRBJ2-2 and V is TRBV5-4; TRBD2 agrees at 7 bases. CDR1 is SGHNT and CDR2 is YYREEE in the germline V gene (reference sequence). The CDR3 consists of 15 residues. Trimming at V came to 4 bases and at J to 5 bases, leaving 8 bases not matched to a gene. The chain's CDR3 is CASSGTSVPTGELFF. In DNA, the CDR3 is TGTGCCAGCAGCGGTACTAGCGTTCCAACCGGGGAGCTGTTTTTT.

The J gene is TRBJ1-4, the V gene TRBV5-6, with 7 positions matching TRBD1. Germline loops: CDR1 SGHDT, CDR2 YYEEEE. The CDR3 covers 16 residues. Losses at the gene ends were 0 bases for V and 5 bases for J; bases not matched to a gene: 7. The CDR3 is CASSLERGRLNEKLFF. The DNA for the CDR3 is TGTGCCAGCAGCTTGGAGAGGGGGCGATTAAATGAAAAACTGTTTTTT.

V and J are TRBV5-6 and TRBJ2-1; 8 bases line up with TRBD2. Trimming cost V 0 bases and J 9 bases; bases outside gene matches: 5. The CDR3 loop spans 14 amino acids. Germline CDR1 is SGHDT and CDR2 is YYEEEE. The CDR3 protein is CASSLAGGPGEQFF. The DNA of the CDR3 is TGTGCCAGCAGCTTGGCGGGAGGGCCCGGTGAGCAGTTCTTC.

CDR3 protein: CASSLEQGMDEKLFF. CDR3 nucleotide sequence: TGCGCCAGCAGCTTGGAACAGGGGATGGATGAAAAACTGTTTTTT. The V and J genes are TRBV5-1 and TRBJ1-4; the match to TRBD1 covers 7 bases. The germline V gene has CDR1 SGHRS and CDR2 YFSETQ. This CDR3 comprises 15 residues. The J segment lost 6 bases and the V segment lost 0 bases, leaving 5 bases of the junction unmatched.

The V and J genes are TRBV9 and TRBJ2-1, with 11 bases matching TRBD2. The CDR3 spans 18 residues. V lost 4 bases, J lost 7 bases, and 16 bases stayed unmatched. CDR1 and CDR2 from the germline V gene are SGDLS and YYNGEE. The CDR3 loop reads CASSSKSPLAGGSNEQFF. CDR3 in DNA: TGTGCCAGCAGCTCCAAGAGCCCCCTAGCGGGGGGCAGTAATGAGCAGTTCTTC. Together with reference TRBV9 and TRBJ2-1, the CDR3 gives the full variable domain: DSGVTQTPKHLITATGQRVTLRCSPRSGDLSVYWYQQSLDQGLQFLIQYYNGEERAKGNILERFSAQQFPDLHSELNLSSLELGDSALYFCASSSKSPLAGGSNEQFFGPGTRLTVL.

The chain couples TRBV19 to TRBJ1-5; D is undetermined. V dropped 4 bases and J dropped 4 bases, with 8 bases sitting between them. There are 13 residues in the CDR3. The V gene's germline CDR1 is LNHDA and CDR2 SQIVND (reference sequence). In DNA form, the CDR3 reads TGTGCCAGTAGTACCCTGAAGAATCAGCCCCAGCATTTT. Its translation is CASSTLKNQPQHF.